These T cell receptor beta chains were read from a single sample in a study of human T cells and chemical hapten exposure. From the RACE reads, TCRdb called clonotypes with MiXCR, one entry per CDR3 protein. The sample has over 100,000 distinct CDR3 sequences; 9% to 10% are singletons. Sequenced sample: whole blood. The receptors shown here come from a male donor in good health. Some clones in this sample may be carry-over from other donors' samples. Both conserved end residues are part of each CDR3. The D gene is left open where the match is weak. Size is stated for part of the rows, as once, few or many counts, or as a class when the clone is expanded.

CDR3 protein: CSVEPNSGRGTDTQYF
CDR3 DNA: TGCAGCGTTGAACCGAATAGCGGGAGAGGTACAGATACGCAGTATTTT
V gene: TRBV29-1
D gene: TRBD2
J gene: TRBJ2-3
clone size: few

CDR3 protein: CASSRSISSALYEQYF
CDR3 DNA: TGTGCCAGCAGCCGAAGCATTAGCAGCGCCCTGTACGAGCAGTACTTC
V gene: TRBV4-2
D gene: NA
J gene: TRBJ2-7
clone size: few

CDR3 protein: CASSFGTSGNYEQYF
CDR3 DNA: TGTGCCAGCAGCTTTGGGACTAGCGGGAACTACGAGCAGTACTTC
V gene: TRBV11-2
D gene: TRBD2
J gene: TRBJ2-7
clone size: NA

CDR3 protein: CASSLTTGVSYNEQFF
CDR3 DNA: TGTGCCAGCAGCTTAACTACAGGGGTCTCCTACAATGAGCAGTTCTTC
V gene: TRBV7-6
D gene: TRBD1
J gene: TRBJ2-1
clone size: NA

CDR3 protein: CASSSTGGNTGELFF
CDR3 DNA: TGTGCCAGCAGCTCCACAGGGGGGAACACCGGGGAGCTGTTTTTT
V gene: TRBV5-6
D gene: TRBD1
J gene: TRBJ2-2
clone size: NA

CDR3 protein: CASSYSGTGELFF
CDR3 DNA: TGTGCCAGCAGTTACTCAGGCACCGGGGAGCTGTTTTTT
V gene: TRBV6-5
D gene: NA
J gene: TRBJ2-2
clone size: many

CDR3 protein: CSAAGTSVADTQYF
CDR3 DNA: TGCAGTGCCGCAGGGACTAGCGTGGCAGATACGCAGTATTTT
V gene: TRBV20-1
D gene: TRBD2
J gene: TRBJ2-3
clone size: few

CDR3 protein: CASTPDRSSGNTIYF
CDR3 DNA: TGCGCCAGCACCCCGGACAGAAGCTCTGGAAACACCATATATTTT
V gene: TRBV5-1
D gene: NA
J gene: TRBJ1-3
clone size: NA

CDR3 protein: CASSFVGTDNQAFF
CDR3 DNA: TGTGCCAGCAGTTTTGTCGGGACAGATAATCAAGCTTTCTTT
V gene: TRBV12-3/TRBV12-4
D gene: TRBD1
J gene: TRBJ1-1
clone size: many

CDR3 protein: CASSYMDPYSSSYNSPLHF
CDR3 DNA: TGTGCCAGCAGTTACATGGACCCTTATTCGAGCTCCTATAATTCACCCCTCCACTTT
V gene: TRBV6-2/TRBV6-3
D gene: NA
J gene: TRBJ1-6
clone size: NA

CDR3 protein: CASSLGLSYNSPLHF
CDR3 DNA: TGTGCCAGCAGCCTTGGACTCTCCTATAATTCACCCCTCCACTTT
V gene: TRBV5-6
D gene: NA
J gene: TRBJ1-6
clone size: few

CDR3 protein: CASSLRDGSPLHF
CDR3 DNA: TGTGCCAGCAGCTTAAGGGATGGATCACCCCTCCACTTT
V gene: TRBV7-9
D gene: NA
J gene: TRBJ1-6
clone size: many

CDR3 protein: CASSPVTGLGEKLFF
CDR3 DNA: TGTGCCAGCTCACCGGTGACAGGTTTAGGTGAAAAACTGTTTTTT
V gene: TRBV18
D gene: NA
J gene: TRBJ1-4
clone size: few

CDR3 protein: CATRDEEGSVYNSPLHF
CDR3 DNA: TGTGCCACCAGGGACGAGGAGGGTAGCGTCTATAATTCACCCCTCCACTTT
V gene: TRBV24-1
D gene: NA
J gene: TRBJ1-6
clone size: many

CDR3 protein: CASSEKENSPLHF
CDR3 DNA: TGTGCCAGCAGTGAAAAAGAAAATTCACCCCTCCACTTT
V gene: TRBV6-1
D gene: NA
J gene: TRBJ1-6
clone size: few

CDR3 protein: CSVESQGQGAYYGYTF
CDR3 DNA: TGCAGCGTTGAATCCCAGGGACAGGGGGCGTACTATGGCTACACCTTC
V gene: TRBV29-1
D gene: TRBD1
J gene: TRBJ1-2
clone size: few